These 2 T cell receptor beta chains were all obtained from the same sample, sequenced in a study of OX40 agonist ivuxolimab in advanced cancers. TCRdb's copy holds only in-frame clones and misses some; the assay was immunoSEQ multiplex PCR. Found here are some 62,000 clones, 75% to 95% of them singletons; the top ten hold roughly 13%. Sequences were derived from CD4+ or CD8+ T cells sorted from blood, sampled in a trial of the OX40 agonist ivuxolimab. These receptors came from an adult with an advanced solid tumor such as melanoma, head and neck, liver or kidney cancer.

The chain is built from TRBV27 and TRBJ2-1, with 9 positions matching TRBD2. Germline CDR1 MNHEY, CDR2 SMNVEV (reference sequence). V dropped 6 bases and J dropped 6; count of bases not matched to a gene: 6. The CDR3 runs 14 residues. As DNA, the CDR3 is TGTGCCAGCAGAGCAGCGGGGGGACCCAATGAGCAGTTCTTC. It translates to CASRAAGGPNEQFF.

The V and J genes are TRBV5-1 and TRBJ2-7, with D unclear. The V and J ends lost 2 bases and 2 bases respectively, with 11 bases between them. The CDR3 covers 14 residues. Germline CDR1 and CDR2: SGHRS and YFSETQ. CDR3 sequence: CASSLGIPTYEQYF. In nucleotides, the CDR3 is TGCGCCAGCAGCTTAGGAATCCCGACCTACGAGCAGTACTTC.